This TCR beta chain was obtained from a study of cytomegalovirus exposure and HLA in healthy donors. CDR3 length: 15 residues. Germline V gene data show CDR1 as SGHTA and CDR2 as FQGNSA. V lost 5 bases, J lost 5 bases, and 11 bases stayed unmatched. Findings of the study overall: Reported findings show TCR beta sequences accurately forecast HLA-A and HLA-B alleles in most subjects.

There are a few counts of this clone. Its antigen is still unknown. The PCR ran on 60 Vbeta and 13 Jbeta primers. The repertoire was sequenced with immunoSEQ multiplex PCR; TCRdb's copy has only in-frame clones and lacks some. The sample holds approximately 170,000 clones; 65% to 85% are singletons and the top ten take 1% to 1.5%. The sequencing input was PBMCs. This chain connects TRBV7-2 to TRBJ2-5; 7 bases are a match to TRBD1. This TCR was sampled from a man between 50 and 59 years old in good health and CMV-seropositive. This CDR3 is CASSPQSQGWETQYF. In DNA, the CDR3 is TGTGCCAGCAGCCCACAATCACAGGGGTGGGAGACCCAGTACTTC. Full variable domain (remainder filled in from reference TRBV7-2 and TRBJ2-5): GAGVSQSPSNKVTEKGKDVELRCDPISGHTALYWYRQSLGQGLEFLIYFQGNSAPDKSGLPSDRFSAERTGGSVSTLTIQRTQQEDSAVYLCASSPQSQGWETQYFGPGTRLLVL.